The subject of this entry is one T cell receptor beta chain. Its antigen remains unidentified. These data belong to a study of cytomegalovirus exposure and HLA in healthy donors. Study results and caveats: Information on immune exposure was restricted to one variable (CMV serostatus).

The primer mix had 60 Vbeta and 13 Jbeta primers. The method was immunoSEQ multiplex PCR; TCRdb's version includes in-frame clones alone and lacks a portion of them. The data show around 150,000 clones, approximately 80% seen once. The CDR3 is made up of 14 amino acids. Trimming shortened V by 6 bases and J by 3 bases, and 15 bases separated the two germline ends. Germline V gene sequence: CDR1 SGDLS, CDR2 YYNGEE. Input material: PBMCs. This TCR came from a middle-aged woman in good health and CMV-seropositive. The chain is built from TRBV9 and TRBJ1-2; D is possibly TRBD1 (5 bases). CDR3 loop: CASKGFGGDYGYTF. For the CDR3, the DNA is TGTGCCAGCAAGGGGTTTGGAGGGGACTATGGCTACACCTTC.